This T cell receptor beta chain is from a study of blood T cell repertoires in COVID-19. In the original processing: The assay estimated nucleated cells by amplifying reference gene primers. Produced via immunoSEQ multiplex PCR; TCRdb's table is partial and in-frame only. The V and J calls and clone size were taken over from that table, and D and trimming were inferred from the DNA. Found here are 200,000 to 250,000 clones, 86% of them singletons; the top ten hold roughly 6.2%. This CDR3 is 14 amino acids long. The V end was cut by 2 bases, the J end by 7 bases, with 9 bases between. Germline V CDR1 and CDR2: KGHSH, LQKENI.

The sequence was collected from a woman of 80 years or more with COVID-19, enrolled during active disease. The V and J genes are TRBV18 and TRBJ1-6; possible D gene TRBD1, 6 bases. The specimen was peripheral blood. As DNA, the CDR3 is TGTGCCAGCTCACCATCTGGACAGAATTCACCCCTCCACTTT. Translation: CASSPSGQNSPLHF. Variable domain in full (rest from reference TRBV18 and TRBJ1-6): NAGVMQNPRHLVRRRGQEARLRCSPMKGHSHVYWYRQLPEEGLKFMVYLQKENIIDESGMPKERFSAEFPKEGPSILRIQQVVRGDSAAYFCASSPSGQNSPLHFGNGTRLTVT.